This T cell receptor (beta chain) was identified in a study of blood T cell repertoires in COVID-19. Across the study: Sites across the United States, Italy and Spain contributed samples from acute and convalescent COVID-19.

Authors' methods: The authors estimated nucleated cell counts from reference gene primer amplification. Measured with immunoSEQ multiplex PCR; TCRdb has only the in-frame clones, and not every one. For V, J and clone size, that table is used; D and trimming come from the DNA. The repertoire consists of 300,000 to 400,000 clones, with around 87% occurring once and the leading ten covering just under 6.5%. Seattle enrolled patients during active infection and tracked them longitudinally. Germline loops: CDR1 LGHDT, CDR2 YNNKEL (reference sequence). There are 14 residues in the CDR3. Trimming took off 1 base at V and 2 bases at J, with 9 bases between the two ends.

The TCR was taken from a woman between 45 and 60 years old with COVID-19, enrolled during active disease. The chain uses TRBV3-1 (or the pseudogene TRBV3-2) and TRBJ2-7; maybe TRBD1 (5 bases). The sequencing sample was made of peripheral blood. CDR3 sequence reads: CASSQGTLTYEQYF. Written as DNA, the CDR3 is TGTGCCAGCAGCCAAGGGACACTGACCTACGAGCAGTACTTC.